This paragraph covers one T cell receptor (beta chain) sequence. What it binds is not known. The sample belongs to a study of cytomegalovirus exposure and HLA in healthy donors. Study-level background: Both the 100 to 150 validation repertoires and the roughly 700 first-cohort repertoires used the same platform, as reported by a later analysis.

The validation cohort, a group of 90 to 150 subjects, included the donors and was separate from the approximately 650-subject first cohort. The CDR3 is made up of 13 amino acids. Germline CDR1 SQVTM, CDR2 ANQGSEA. V shed 4 bases and J 2 bases; nucleotides not matched to a gene: 2. Sequencing used immunoSEQ multiplex PCR; TCRdb keeps in-frame clones, though not all of them. This sample has 170,000 or so clones, with around 85% found just once. Findings of the study overall: It was reported that the classifier diagnosed cytomegalovirus status with high specificity and sensitivity in both the original and validation cohorts. Overall, 164 TCR beta chains were annotated as cytomegalovirus-associated.

The rearrangement joins TRBV29-1 to TRBJ2-1; the match to TRBD2 covers 7 bases. Sample: PBMCs. The TCR originated in a man between 18 and 29 years old in good health and CMV-seropositive. The CDR3 sequence: CSVAGGAYNEQFF. As DNA, the CDR3 is TGCAGCGTTGCTGGGGGGGCCTACAATGAGCAGTTCTTC.